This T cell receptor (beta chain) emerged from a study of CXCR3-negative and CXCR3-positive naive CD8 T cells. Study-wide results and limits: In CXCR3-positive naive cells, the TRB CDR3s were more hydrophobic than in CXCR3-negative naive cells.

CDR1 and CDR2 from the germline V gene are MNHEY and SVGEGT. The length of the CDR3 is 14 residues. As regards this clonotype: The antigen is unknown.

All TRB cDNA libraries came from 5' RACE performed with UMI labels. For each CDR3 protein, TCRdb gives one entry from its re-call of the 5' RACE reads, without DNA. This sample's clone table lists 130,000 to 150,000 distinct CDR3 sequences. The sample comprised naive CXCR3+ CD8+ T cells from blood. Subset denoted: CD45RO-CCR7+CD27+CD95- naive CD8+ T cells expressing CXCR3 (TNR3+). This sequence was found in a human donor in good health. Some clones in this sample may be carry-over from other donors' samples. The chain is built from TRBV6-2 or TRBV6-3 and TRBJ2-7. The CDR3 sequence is CASSSDGAYYEQYF.